This T cell receptor beta chain was profiled in a study of T cells in Graves' hyperthyroidism and ophthalmopathy. Whole-study context: Peripheral blood was acquired at first diagnosis, ahead of any therapy whatsoever.

Germline values: CDR1 MNHEY, CDR2 SVGAGI. The CDR3 length is 18 residues. The ends lost 2 bases at V and 5 bases at J; junction bases unmatched: 13. Amplified TCR beta CDR3 regions came from RNA transcripts. The HTBI primer set drove a first-round RT-PCR of the TCR CDR3. TCRdb independently ran MiXCR on the multiplex PCR reads; one entry per CDR3 protein. This table has approximately 710,000 distinct CDR3 sequences, around 15% appearing once. Recently diagnosed hyperthyroidism of less than 2 months' duration affected patients aged 18 to 65. A patient was excluded if there was uncontrolled infection, other autoimmune disease, pregnancy or lactation.

The sequenced material came from blood. The V gene is TRBV6-5, the J gene TRBJ2-2, with 8 bases aligning to TRBD2. The sequence derives from a man aged 45-65 years with Graves' hyperthyroidism. The CDR3 nucleotides are TGTGCCAGCAGTTACGAAACAAGGGCTAGCGGGTATACCGGGGAGCTGTTTTTT. Translating it yields CASSYETRASGYTGELFF.